The clone carrying this T cell receptor beta chain was observed a handful of times. Its target is unknown. These data are taken from a study of T cell repertoires in cytomegalovirus infection. Whole-study context: A matching HLA type, together with CMV infection, was signaled by public TCR beta signatures.

Each CDR3 protein gets one entry after TCRdb re-called the reads with MiXCR. The repertoire consists of 150,000 to 200,000 distinct CDR3 sequences, with less than 25% occurring once and the leading ten covering 25%. This CDR3 has 17 residues. The germline V gene has CDR1 SGHTA and CDR2 FQGNSA. V gave up 3 bases and J gave up 2 bases, with 20 bases separating them. Sequencing used CD8+ T cells from cultured PBMCs, obtained from culture after CMV antigen stimulation. The V and J genes are TRBV7-2 and TRBJ2-7, with a possible D match to TRBD1 (5 bases). The sequence derives from a human donor in good health (CMV status not recorded). Some clones in this sample may be carry-over from other donors' samples. CDR3 protein: CASSFQRGSSLPYEQYF. CDR3 DNA sequence: TGTGCCAGCAGCTTCCAAAGGGGCTCCTCCCTCCCCTACGAGCAGTACTTC.